The 25 T cell receptor beta chains below all came from one sample that was sequenced in a study of Graves' ophthalmopathy and Graves' hyperthyroidism. The study amplified TCR beta CDR3 regions using RNA transcripts. HTBI primers were employed in first-round RT-PCR, then a second-round multiplex PCR followed. TCRdb called the multiplex PCR reads again in MiXCR, with one record for every CDR3 protein. The sample yields about 740,000 distinct CDR3 sequences, around 40% seen once. Sequenced: peripheral blood. These receptors all come from an adult man with Graves' ophthalmopathy.

The V call is TRBV29-1, the J call TRBJ1-2; D not resolved. Germline lookup yields CDR1 SQVTM and CDR2 ANQGSEA. V gave up 8 bases and J gave up 4 bases, with 17 bases separating them. This CDR3 comprises 13 residues. CDR3 bases: TGCAGCTACTTACCGTTATGGCTCTATGGCTACACCTTC. Translating gives CSYLPLWLYGYTF.

This clonotype has just a few counts. The chain links TRBV5-4 to TRBJ1-2; possible D gene TRBD1, 6 bases. V lost 6 bases and J 6 bases, leaving 15 bases between the germline ends. CDR1 SGHNT and CDR2 YYREEE come from the germline V gene (reference sequence). CDR3 length: 13 amino acids. CDR3 region: CASTTRGGNGYTF. CDR3 in DNA: TGTGCCAGCACCACCCGAGGGGGTAATGGCTACACCTTC.

The chain couples TRBV29-1 to TRBJ1-2, with a possible D match to TRBD1 (5 bases). The CDR3 has 11 amino acids. V was cut by 6 bases and J by 12 bases, with 17 bases left in between. CDR1 is SQVTM, CDR2 ANQGSEA, per germline. As DNA, the CDR3 is TGCAGCGTACCCGGGACTAGCGGCAACACCTTC. Translated, it gives CSVPGTSGNTF. The entire variable domain, with the rest obtained from reference TRBV29-1 and TRBJ1-2, is as follows: SAVISQKPSRDICQRGTSLTIQCQVDSQVTMMFWYRQQPGQSLTLIATANQGSEATYESGFVIDKFPISRPNLTFSTLTVSNMSPEDSSIYLCSVPGTSGNTFGSGTRLTVV.

This clonotype has a count of ten or more. The rearrangement uses TRBV9 and TRBJ2-7; 7 bases line up with TRBD1. The CDR3 length is 15 residues. Germline trimming cut 0 bases from V and 5 bases from J; bases unmatched to any gene: 8. Germline V lookup: CDR1 SGDLS, CDR2 YYNGEE. The CDR3 nucleotides are TGTGCCAGCAGCGTAGGACAGGGTACGCTCCACGAGCAGTACTTC. Translated: CASSVGQGTLHEQYF.

The chain recombines TRBV9 with TRBJ1-5; tentative D call: TRBD1 (5 bases). CDR3 length: 17 amino acids. The germline CDR1 and CDR2 sequences are SGDLS and YYNGEE. Between the trimmed V and J ends, which lost 4 bases and 4 bases, there was a span of 21 bases. CDR3 loop: CASSQGADTVGNQPQHF. The CDR3 DNA follows: TGTGCCAGCAGCCAAGGCGCGGACACCGTAGGAAATCAGCCCCAGCATTTT.

The gene calls are TRBV4-1 and TRBJ1-1, with a tentative D call TRBD1 (5 bases). Germline loops: CDR1 MGHRA, CDR2 YSYEKL. Trimming shortened V by 1 base and J by 2 bases, and 14 bases separated the two germline ends. This CDR3 is 16 amino acids long. The CDR3 nucleotides are TGCGCCAGCAGCCAAGGGCAGGGAGCTCCAAACACTGAAGCTTTCTTT. Protein sequence: CASSQGQGAPNTEAFF.

This clonotype was counted between two and nine times. V is TRBV2 and J is TRBJ2-7; 10 nucleotides line up with TRBD1. From germline, CDR1 is SNHLY and CDR2 FYNNEI. CDR3 length: 14 amino acids. Germline trimming cut 10 bases from V and 5 bases from J; bases unmatched to any gene: 11. CDR3 residues: CATHGGTGDNEQYF. The DNA of the CDR3 is TGTGCCACCCACGGGGGGACAGGGGATAACGAGCAGTACTTC. The full variable domain, rest sourced from reference TRBV2 and TRBJ2-7, is EPEVTQTPSHQVTQMGQEVILRCVPISNHLYFYWYRQILGQKVEFLVSFYNNEISEKSEIFDDQFSVERPDGSNFTLKIRSTKLEDSAMYFCATHGGTGDNEQYFGPGTRLTVT.

The chain carries TRBV27 and TRBJ1-4, with TRBD1 identical over 7 bases. Germline V gene lookup returns CDR1 MNHEY and CDR2 SMNVEV (reference sequence). V lost 9 bases, J lost 4 bases, and 5 bases stayed unmatched. The length of the CDR3 is 13 residues. CDR3 nucleotide sequence: TGTGCCAGACGAGGGGGCGTTAATGAAAAACTGTTTTTT. Amino acid sequence: CARRGGVNEKLFF.

This clonotype was counted many times. The V and J genes are TRBV12-3 or TRBV12-4 and TRBJ2-5; tentative D call: TRBD2 (5 bases). Between the trimmed V and J ends, which lost 4 bases and 6 bases, there was a span of 12 bases. CDR3 length: 13 residues. The CDR3 DNA sequence: TGTGCCAGCAGTTGGGAGATAGGGCAGACCCAGTACTTC. Its translation: CASSWEIGQTQYF.

In this sample, this clonotype turned up a few times. CDR3 protein: CASSLRTARGNTEAFF. DNA for the CDR3: TGTGCCAGCAGCTTACGCACAGCCCGAGGGAACACTGAAGCTTTCTTT. This chain links TRBV7-2 with TRBJ1-1; no firm D call. Trimming shortened V by 2 bases and J by 1 base, and 14 bases separated the two germline ends. Germline loops: CDR1 SGHTA, CDR2 FQGNSA. The CDR3 contains 16 residues. Supplemented by reference TRBV7-2 and TRBJ1-1, the full variable domain reads GAGVSQSPSNKVTEKGKDVELRCDPISGHTALYWYRQSLGQGLEFLIYFQGNSAPDKSGLPSDRFSAERTGGSVSTLTIQRTQQEDSAVYLCASSLRTARGNTEAFFGQGTRLTVV.

CDR3 nucleotides: TGTGCCAGCAGCTCCAGGGGGCTCGTGGATAGCAATCAGCCCCAGCATTTT. The encoded protein is CASSSRGLVDSNQPQHF. The chain links TRBV25-1 to TRBJ1-5; 8 bases are shared with TRBD1. In germline, CDR1 is MGHDK, CDR2 SYGVNS. Trimming at V came to 6 bases and at J to 0 bases, leaving 10 bases not matched to a gene. CDR3 length: 17 residues.

This chain's CDR3 is CASTPGNTGELFF. Written as DNA, the CDR3 is TGTGCCAGTACCCCAGGGAACACCGGGGAGCTGTTTTTT. The chain carries TRBV19 and TRBJ2-2, with D unclear. This CDR3 comprises 13 residues. V lost 7 bases, J lost 1 base, and 7 bases lay in between. Germline V gene lookup returns CDR1 LNHDA and CDR2 SQIVND (reference sequence).

This clonotype was observed a handful of times. The chain carries TRBV4-3 and TRBJ2-5; 11 positions match TRBD1. The V segment lost 2 bases and the J segment 4 bases; nucleotides outside the gene matches: 6. The CDR3 spans 16 residues. The germline CDR1 and CDR2 sequences are LGHNA and YSLEER. CDR3 sequence (DNA): TGCGCCAGCAGCCAAAGGGACAGGGGGGCGAGAGAGACCCAGTACTTC. It codes for CASSQRDRGARETQYF.

This clonotype was seen only a few times. The junction and the germline gene differ at one end; a read error may be behind it. This chain links TRBV10-3 with TRBJ2-6; D is undetermined. This CDR3 spans 15 amino acids. Germline V gene lookup returns CDR1 ENHRY and CDR2 SYGVKD. Here the CDR3 reads CASSYSRSGANVLTF. CDR3 DNA: TGTGCCAGCAGTTACTCGCGGTCTGGGGCCAACGTCCTGACTTTC.

The chain has TRBV25-1 and TRBJ1-3; 7 nucleotides align to TRBD1. CDR1 and CDR2 from the germline V gene are MGHDK and SYGVNS. The CDR3 consists of 17 residues. Unmatched junction bases numbered 10, after V lost 5 bases and J lost 0 bases. The CDR3 DNA sequence: TGTGCCAGCAGTTACCAGGGACAGCCCAGCTCTGGAAACACCATATATTTT. It specifies CASSYQGQPSSGNTIYF.

The chain is built from TRBV20-1 and TRBJ2-7; the match to TRBD2 covers 12 bases. The CDR3 consists of 16 residues. V lost 3 bases to trimming and J lost 6 bases; unmatched junction nucleotides: 12. CDR1 is DFQATT, CDR2 SNEGSKA, per germline (reference sequence). The CDR3 loop is CSASSERLAGGLEQYF. The CDR3 DNA sequence: TGCAGTGCTAGTTCGGAAAGGCTAGCGGGAGGGCTCGAGCAGTACTTC.

This clonotype was picked up a small number of times. The V and J genes are TRBV7-9 and TRBJ2-7; 9 bases align to TRBD1. The germline V gene has CDR1 SEHNR and CDR2 FQNEAQ (reference sequence). J gave up 5 bases and V 4 bases, and 9 bases lay outside the gene matches. The CDR3 has 15 amino acids. In DNA form, the CDR3 reads TGTGCCAGCAGCTCCCTTGGGACAGGGAACGACGAGCAGTACTTC. Its translation is CASSSLGTGNDEQYF.

The genes are TRBV2 and TRBJ2-2; 7 bases are shared with TRBD2. V shed 8 bases, J shed 5 bases, and the junction held 2 bases outside the gene matches. Germline V lookup: CDR1 SNHLY, CDR2 FYNNEI. The CDR3 runs to 12 residues. CDR3 region: CASLGGTGELFF. CDR3 nucleotide sequence: TGTGCCAGCCTGGGGGGGACCGGGGAGCTGTTTTTT.

This chain uses TRBV20-1 with TRBJ1-1; D perhaps matches TRBD1 (6 bases). The V gene's germline CDR1 is DFQATT and CDR2 SNEGSKA (reference sequence). The CDR3 has 14 residues. V was shortened by 4 bases and J by 4 bases, with 16 bases between the two germline ends. Here the CDR3 reads CSATPGARVTEAFF. The CDR3 bases are TGCAGTGCTACCCCGGGGGCTAGGGTCACTGAAGCTTTCTTT.

CDR3 sequence reads: CASSVDRVATGELFF. The CDR3 DNA reads TGTGCCAGCAGCGTCGACAGGGTGGCCACCGGGGAGCTGTTTTTT. The rearrangement links TRBV7-9 to TRBJ2-2; 7 positions match TRBD1. The CDR3 totals 15 residues. The germline gives CDR1 SEHNR, CDR2 FQNEAQ (reference sequence). Unmatched junction bases numbered 7, after V lost 5 bases and J lost 4 bases.

Concerning this clonotype itself: The junction and the germline gene differ at one end; a read error may be behind it. The rearrangement joins TRBV24-1 to TRBJ1-2; D call uncertain. Per germline, CDR1 KGHDR and CDR2 SFDVKD. The CDR3 is made up of 15 amino acids. The DNA of the CDR3 is TGCGCCAGCAGCCAGGACCTGGCGCAAAACTATGGCTACACCTTC. This gives the protein CASSQDLAQNYGYTF.

V usage is TRBV2 and J usage is TRBJ2-7, with TRBD2 identical over 13 bases. From germline, CDR1 is SNHLY and CDR2 FYNNEI. Germline trimming cut 5 bases from V and 5 bases from J; bases unmatched to any gene: 9. This CDR3 has 16 amino acids. CDR3 sequence (DNA): TGTGCCAGCAGTTCTAGAGGACTAGCGGGGGCGAACGAGCAGTACTTC. Translation gives CASSSRGLAGANEQYF.

The genes are TRBV7-8 and TRBJ1-6; D uncertain. Germline V gives CDR1 SGHVS, CDR2 FQNEAQ. The CDR3 has 15 amino acids. The ends were cut back, 5 bases at V and 7 bases at J, with 15 bases in the middle. CDR3 nucleotide sequence: TGTGCCAGCAGCCCGAGCGGGCTAAAAAATTCACCCCTCCACTTT. Translation gives CASSPSGLKNSPLHF. Variable domain in full (rest from reference TRBV7-8 and TRBJ1-6): GAGVSQSPRYKVAKRGQDVALRCDPISGHVSLFWYQQALGQGPEFLTYFQNEAQLDKSGLPSDRFFAERPEGSVSTLKIQRTQQEDSAVYLCASSPSGLKNSPLHFGNGTRLTVT.

V usage is TRBV6-5 and J usage is TRBJ2-5; maybe TRBD2 (5 bases). CDR3 size: 13 residues. Germline loops: CDR1 MNHEY, CDR2 SVGAGI. Trimming removed 5 bases from V and 8 bases from J, with 15 bases in between. CDR3 DNA: TGTGCCAGCAGTCGCGGACTTTCTGTAACCCAGTACTTC. Encoded protein: CASSRGLSVTQYF.

The chain employs TRBV10-3 and TRBJ1-5; 8 bases align to TRBD1. Germline values: CDR1 ENHRY, CDR2 SYGVKD. CDR3 length: 18 amino acids. J lost 0 bases, V lost 10 bases, and 17 bases had no gene match. The CDR3 is CASRQRGDRSISNQPQHF. CDR3 nucleotide sequence: TGTGCCAGCAGACAAAGGGGGGACAGGTCAATTAGCAATCAGCCCCAGCATTTT.